Listed here are 5 T cell receptor beta chains from one sample, sequenced in a study of cytomegalovirus exposure and HLA in healthy donors. PCR used 60 Vbeta primers and 13 Jbeta primers. Produced via immunoSEQ multiplex PCR; TCRdb's table is partial and in-frame only. This sample has roughly 120,000 clones, with 75% to 80% found just once. The sample comprised PBMCs. The source of these receptors is a man aged 40-49 years in good health and CMV-seronegative.

The J gene is TRBJ1-4, the V gene TRBV19, with 8 bases that match TRBD1. This CDR3 is built from 14 residues. V lost 5 bases and J lost 6; bases outside the gene matches: 5. The germline V gene encodes CDR1 LNHDA and CDR2 SQIVND (reference sequence). CDR3 in amino acids: CASSAPDRDEKLFF. Written as DNA, the CDR3 is TGTGCCAGTAGTGCCCCGGACAGGGATGAAAAACTGTTTTTT.

The chain's CDR3 is CASSPPRQGGTDTQYF. CDR3 sequence (DNA): TGCGCCAGCAGCCCCCCCAGACAGGGAGGAACAGATACGCAGTATTTT. The V and J genes are TRBV5-1 and TRBJ2-3, with D possibly being TRBD1 (7 bases). V dropped 4 bases and J dropped 3 bases, with 18 bases sitting between them. CDR1 is SGHRS and CDR2 is YFSETQ in the germline V gene. CDR3 size: 16 residues.

The V gene is TRBV7-9, the J gene TRBJ2-5, with a weak D call TRBD1 (6 bases). The CDR3 contains 15 residues. The germline V gene has CDR1 SEHNR and CDR2 FQNEAQ (reference sequence). Trimming shortened V by 5 bases and J by 2 bases, and 15 bases separated the two germline ends. The CDR3 DNA reads as TGTGCCAGCAGCCGGAGGACACAGGGACAAGAGACCCAGTACTTC. Amino acids: CASSRRTQGQETQYF.

The chain employs TRBV15 and TRBJ1-2; weak D call: TRBD1 (5 bases). This CDR3 region has 17 residues. In germline, CDR1 is LNHNV, CDR2 YYDKDF (reference sequence). Trimming removed 0 bases from V and 0 bases from J, with 14 bases in between. This CDR3 reads CATSRDVGGSTNYGYTF. For the CDR3, the DNA is TGTGCCACCAGCAGAGATGTTGGGGGGTCCACTAACTATGGCTACACCTTC.

The rearrangement uses TRBV29-1 and TRBJ2-3, with TRBD1 identical over 8 bases. Germline V gives CDR1 SQVTM, CDR2 ANQGSEA. V dropped 4 bases and J dropped 6; count of bases not matched to a gene: 9. The CDR3 totals 14 residues. In DNA form, the CDR3 reads TGCAGCGTTGGACAGGGGATCGTTGGGGATACGCAGTATTTT. The encoded protein is CSVGQGIVGDTQYF.